This T cell receptor (beta chain) is drawn from a study of blood T cells in healthy people across ages. The individuals who served as donors were healthy Caucasians living in Russia, aged about 6 to 100. With 2 bases removed from V and 1 base from J, the gap between germline ends came to 17 bases. CDR3 size: 17 residues. The germline gives CDR1 LGHNT, CDR2 FRNRAP. Through a sample-barcoded 5' primer and a J-beta primer mix, a second PCR was run for roughly 6 to 11 cycles. TCRdb reprocessed the 5' RACE reads via MiXCR and lists one record per CDR3 protein. The sample consists of 700,000 to 950,000 distinct CDR3 sequences, roughly 45% of them appearing once.

This sequence originates from a woman in her sixties in good health. The J gene is TRBJ2-5, the V gene TRBV12-5, with a tentative D call TRBD2 (6 bases). The specimen sequenced was blood. CDR3 nucleotide sequence: TGTGCTAGTGGTTTGTTCTCCGTGGGGGGAGGCCAAGAGACCCAGTACTTC. It is translated as CASGLFSVGGGQETQYF.